These 27 T cell receptor beta chains were all obtained from the same sample, sequenced in a study of T-cell reconstitution after alpha-beta-depleted transplantation in children. Unique molecular identifiers featured in how the TCRbeta library was prepared. TCRdb ran MiXCR on the PCR reads and lists one entry per CDR3 protein. Among 500,000 or so distinct CDR3 sequences listed, 30% to 35% were seen once. The specimen comprised PBMCs from the stem cell graft donor, sampled from the stem cell graft. These receptors were collected from a human donor who donated a stem cell graft to a child with aplastic anemia.

This rearrangement joins TRBV5-1 to TRBJ1-1, with a weak D call TRBD1 (5 bases). Trimming stripped 3 bases from V and 4 bases from J, with 13 bases between. This CDR3 spans 14 amino acids. CDR1 is SGHRS and CDR2 is YFSETQ in the germline V gene. The CDR3 region is CASSYLQGSTEAFF. The CDR3 bases are TGCGCCAGCAGCTACCTTCAGGGTAGCACTGAAGCTTTCTTT.

This clonotype appeared a single time. CDR3 DNA sequence: TGTGCCAGCAGCCAAGATCTAGGAAGTCCCACCGGGGAGCTGTTTTTT. Translated: CASSQDLGSPTGELFF. This chain uses TRBV3-1 with TRBJ2-2, with no clear D. The germline CDR1 and CDR2 sequences are LGHDT and YNNKEL (reference sequence). V was clipped by 0 bases and J by 4 bases, with 12 bases between them. The CDR3 consists of 16 residues. Full variable domain (rest looked up from reference TRBV3-1 and TRBJ2-2): DTAVSQTPKYLVTQMGNDKSIKCEQNLGHDTMYWYKQDSKKFLKIMFSYNNKELIINETVPNRFSPKSPDKAHLNLHINSLELGDSAVYFCASSQDLGSPTGELFFGEGSRLTVL.

The chain carries TRBV7-2 and TRBJ1-2; D is uncertain. The CDR3 runs to 11 residues. Germline CDR1 reads SGHTA; CDR2 reads FQGNSA. Trimming took off 0 bases at V and 8 bases at J, with 4 bases between the two ends. CDR3 residues: CASSLAVGYTF. DNA for the CDR3: TGTGCCAGCAGCTTAGCAGTGGGCTACACCTTC. Using reference TRBV7-2 and TRBJ1-2 for the parts outside the CDR3, the full variable domain is GAGVSQSPSNKVTEKGKDVELRCDPISGHTALYWYRQSLGQGLEFLIYFQGNSAPDKSGLPSDRFSAERTGGSVSTLTIQRTQQEDSAVYLCASSLAVGYTFGSGTRLTVV.

This clonotype was seen a handful of times. V gene TRBV7-2 combines with J gene TRBJ1-3; possibly TRBD1 for D (5 bases). CDR1 is SGHTA and CDR2 is FQGNSA in the germline V gene. CDR3 length: 16 residues. Trimming stripped 5 bases from V and 2 bases from J, with 16 bases between. The CDR3 bases are TGTGCCAGCAGCCTAACCGAGGGGCTTACTGGAAACACCATATATTTT. Its protein product is CASSLTEGLTGNTIYF.

The chain recombines TRBV29-1 with TRBJ2-7, with D unresolved. This CDR3 contains 12 residues. Germline V gene sequence: CDR1 SQVTM, CDR2 ANQGSEA. Trimming pared 4 bases from V and 6 bases from J, leaving 13 bases between. The CDR3 nucleotides read TGCAGCGTTGGAAAATCTAGTCGCGAGCAGTACTTC. Its protein product is CSVGKSSREQYF.

The rearrangement links TRBV29-1 to TRBJ1-5; TRBD1 agrees at 9 bases. The CDR3 runs 15 residues. Germline assignment: CDR1 SQVTM and CDR2 ANQGSEA. The trim removed 2 bases at V and 4 bases at J, leaving 6 bases unmatched. CDR3 sequence reads: CSVELTGTGNQPQHF. CDR3 DNA sequence: TGCAGCGTTGAATTAACCGGGACAGGGAATCAGCCCCAGCATTTT.

This sequence joins TRBV6-5 and TRBJ2-3; unclear D gene. V was shortened by 6 bases and J by 0 bases, with 13 bases between the two germline ends. The CDR3 totals 15 residues. CDR1 and CDR2 from the germline V gene are MNHEY and SVGAGI. The CDR3 sequence is CASSPLLTSTDTQYF. DNA of the CDR3: TGTGCCAGCAGCCCCCTGTTGACTAGCACAGATACGCAGTATTTT.

The chain links TRBV27 to TRBJ2-7; D unclear. The length of the CDR3 is 14 residues. Germline CDR1 MNHEY, CDR2 SMNVEV (reference sequence). Deletions cut 6 bases from V and 0 bases from J, with 12 bases between. CDR3 nucleotide sequence: TGTGCCAGCAGGAGGACGGTCCGCTCCTACGAGCAGTACTTC. Translated, it gives CASRRTVRSYEQYF.

V and J are TRBV6-5 and TRBJ1-2; maybe TRBD1 (5 bases). Deletions cut 4 bases from V and 0 bases from J, with 9 bases between. Germline assignment: CDR1 MNHEY and CDR2 SVGAGI. The CDR3 is 14 residues long. Here the CDR3 reads CASSSTDTNYGYTF. DNA of the CDR3: TGTGCCAGCAGTTCCACGGACACTAACTATGGCTACACCTTC.

This clonotype was counted between two and nine times. DNA for the CDR3: TGTGCCAGCAGCTTTAAGCGGGAGTCGGCCGGGGAGCTGTTTTTT. This codes for CASSFKRESAGELFF. The V and J genes are TRBV7-2 and TRBJ2-2, with 8 bases that match TRBD2. J lost 6 bases, V lost 3 bases, and 6 bases had no gene match. The CDR3 has 15 residues. Germline CDR1 is SGHTA and CDR2 is FQGNSA.

The chain has TRBV12-3 or TRBV12-4 and TRBJ2-2; D may be TRBD1 (6 bases). V lost 8 bases and J lost 6, with 25 bases in between. This CDR3 has 17 amino acids. The CDR3 DNA follows: TGTGCCAGCGAACACCATCAGGGGCCAGGGCTGGCCGGGGAGCTGTTTTTT. Residues: CASEHHQGPGLAGELFF.

V and J are TRBV7-2 and TRBJ1-1, with 8 bases lining up with TRBD1. The germline V gene has CDR1 SGHTA and CDR2 FQGNSA. This CDR3 has 15 amino acids. V trimming: 2 bases; J trimming: 2 bases; junction bases outside the gene matches: 4. CDR3 nucleotide sequence: TGTGCCAGCAGCTTAACCACAGGGGGTAACACTGAAGCTTTCTTT. This gives the protein CASSLTTGGNTEAFF.

The chain joins TRBV7-6 to TRBJ2-2, with 11 bases fitting TRBD2. Germline loops: CDR1 SGHVS, CDR2 FNYEAQ. V was pared by 5 bases and J by 5 bases, with 7 bases of the junction left unmatched. CDR3 length equals 16 residues. CDR3 bases: TGTGCCAGCAGCGCAACTAGCGGGAGTCGGACCGGGGAGCTGTTTTTT. This sequence encodes CASSATSGSRTGELFF. The full variable domain, in which reference TRBV7-6 and TRBJ2-2 provide the parts outside the CDR3, is GAGVSQSPRYKVTKRGQDVALRCDPISGHVSLYWYRQALGQGPEFLTYFNYEAQQDKSGLPNDRFSAERPEGSISTLTIQRTEQRDSAMYRCASSATSGSRTGELFFGEGSRLTVL.

The rearrangement links TRBV7-9 to TRBJ2-7; D is unclear. The V end lost 0 bases, the J end lost 2 bases, and 5 bases lay between the germline ends. The CDR3 is 13 amino acids. The germline CDR1 and CDR2 sequences are SEHNR and FQNEAQ (reference sequence). The CDR3 loop reads CASSLALAYEQYV. Written as DNA, the CDR3 is TGTGCCAGCAGCTTAGCCCTAGCCTACGAGCAGTACGTC.

This clonotype was found once. The V call is TRBV19, the J call TRBJ1-1; D not certain. Trimming removed 2 bases from V and 0 bases from J, with 7 bases in between. The germline V gene encodes CDR1 LNHDA and CDR2 SQIVND (reference sequence). The CDR3 is 14 amino acids. The CDR3 protein is CASSIYTVNTEAFF. The DNA for the CDR3 is TGTGCCAGTAGTATATACACCGTGAACACTGAAGCTTTCTTT. Combining the CDR3 with reference TRBV19 and TRBJ1-1 gives the whole variable domain DGGITQSPKYLFRKEGQNVTLSCEQNLNHDAMYWYRQDPGQGLRLIYYSQIVNDFQKGDIAEGYSVSREKKESFPLTVTSAQKNPTAFYLCASSIYTVNTEAFFGQGTRLTVV.

This clonotype turned up a few times. The chain combines TRBV18 with TRBJ1-6; TRBD1 aligns across 10 bases. Per the germline V gene, CDR1 is KGHSH and CDR2 is LQKENI. The CDR3 has 14 residues. After removal of 2 bases from V and 10 bases from J, the junction contained 2 bases not matched to a gene. CDR3 loop: CASSPDRGRSPLHF. The CDR3 DNA is TGTGCCAGCTCACCAGACAGGGGGCGGTCACCCCTCCACTTT. Combining the CDR3 with reference TRBV18 and TRBJ1-6 gives the whole variable domain NAGVMQNPRHLVRRRGQEARLRCSPMKGHSHVYWYRQLPEEGLKFMVYLQKENIIDESGMPKERFSAEFPKEGPSILRIQQVVRGDSAAYFCASSPDRGRSPLHFGNGTRLTVT.

The CDR3 coding sequence is TGTGCCACCAGCAGAGATCCAGCGGCGACGAACACCGGGGAGCTGTTTTTT. The encoded protein is CATSRDPAATNTGELFF. The chain links TRBV15 to TRBJ2-2; weak D call: TRBD2 (5 bases). The germline gives CDR1 LNHNV, CDR2 YYDKDF (reference sequence). V was cut by 0 bases and J by 0 bases, with 11 bases left in between. The CDR3 has 17 amino acids. The entire variable domain, with the rest obtained from reference TRBV15 and TRBJ2-2, is as follows: DAMVIQNPRYQVTQFGKPVTLSCSQTLNHNVMYWYQQKSSQAPKLLFHYYDKDFNNEADTPDNFQSRRPNTSFCFLDIRSPGLGDTAMYLCATSRDPAATNTGELFFGEGSRLTVL.

The V and J genes are TRBV20-1 and TRBJ2-5, with 13 bases that match TRBD2. V lost 3 bases, J lost 2 bases, and 6 bases stayed unmatched. This CDR3 has 16 amino acids. Germline V gives CDR1 DFQATT, CDR2 SNEGSKA (reference sequence). Here the CDR3 DNA reads TGCAGTGCTAGCCCGACTAGCGGGAGGTTTCAAGAGACCCAGTACTTC. This sequence encodes CSASPTSGRFQETQYF.

This clonotype has only a few counts. In DNA, the CDR3 is TGCGCCAGCAGCCCGGACAGGATACCGAACACTGAAGCTTTCTTT. As protein: CASSPDRIPNTEAFF. This chain connects TRBV5-1 to TRBJ1-1; 7 positions match TRBD1. V was pared by 4 bases and J by 1 base, with 7 bases of the junction left unmatched. This CDR3 is built from 15 residues. Germline V lookup: CDR1 SGHRS, CDR2 YFSETQ. The full variable domain, completed using reference TRBV5-1 and TRBJ1-1, is KAGVTQTPRYLIKTRGQQVTLSCSPISGHRSVSWYQQTPGQGLQFLFEYFSETQRNKGNFPGRFSGRQFSNSRSEMNVSTLELGDSALYLCASSPDRIPNTEAFFGQGTRLTVV.

V and J are TRBV6-2 or TRBV6-3 and TRBJ2-2; D is perhaps TRBD1 or TRBD2 (5 bases each). CDR1 and CDR2 from the germline V gene are MNHEY and SVGEGT. The V gene lost 8 bases and the J gene lost 7 bases, with 14 bases spanning the gap. The CDR3 spans 13 residues. The CDR3: CASRHPGGGELFF. CDR3 nucleotides: TGTGCCAGCCGTCACCCTGGGGGCGGGGAGCTGTTTTTT.

The rearrangement uses TRBV20-1 and TRBJ2-3; 10 bases line up with TRBD2. The germline V gene has CDR1 DFQATT and CDR2 SNEGSKA (reference sequence). The CDR3 sequence is 15 residues long. V lost 2 bases to trimming and J lost 1 base; unmatched junction nucleotides: 3. This CDR3 reads CSARPGTSGTDTQYF. In nucleotides, the CDR3 is TGCAGTGCTAGACCCGGGACTAGCGGCACAGATACGCAGTATTTT.

CDR3 DNA: TGCGCCAGCAGCTTGACCGCTCCTTACCAAGAGACCCAGTACTTC. Translating gives CASSLTAPYQETQYF. The J gene is TRBJ2-5, the V gene TRBV5-1; no definite D call. The CDR3 covers 15 residues. V was shortened by 1 base and J by 0 bases, with 10 bases between the two germline ends. CDR1 is SGHRS and CDR2 is YFSETQ in the germline V gene.

This clonotype was found a few times. This chain joins TRBV30 and TRBJ1-6; D unresolved. The CDR3 runs 14 residues. With 4 bases removed from V and 2 bases from J, the gap between germline ends came to 9 bases. Looked up from germline, CDR1 is GTSNPN and CDR2 is SVGIG (reference sequence). For the CDR3, the DNA is TGTGCCTGGACGGGGAGGGCCTATAATTCACCCCTCCACTTT. Translating it yields CAWTGRAYNSPLHF.

V and J are TRBV20-1 and TRBJ2-1; D perhaps matches TRBD1 (5 bases). From germline, CDR1 is DFQATT and CDR2 SNEGSKA (reference sequence). V lost 3 bases, J lost 9 bases, and 18 bases lay in between. The CDR3 totals 14 residues. The CDR3 coding sequence is TGCAGTGCTAGGCAGGGTCGGGCCGTCGGTGAGCAGTTCTTC. This codes for CSARQGRAVGEQFF.

Only one count was recorded for this clonotype. The chain links TRBV27 to TRBJ1-1; the D is unclear. V lost 2 bases to trimming and J lost 0 bases, with 13 bases between them. There are 16 residues in the CDR3. The V gene's germline CDR1 is MNHEY and CDR2 SMNVEV (reference sequence). CDR3: CASSLSRNPVNTEAFF. CDR3 in DNA: TGTGCCAGCAGTTTAAGTAGAAACCCGGTGAACACTGAAGCTTTCTTT.

V and J are TRBV6-5 and TRBJ2-1; D is uncertain. Deletions cut 0 bases from V and 15 bases from J, with 15 bases between. This CDR3 is 13 amino acids long. Per germline, CDR1 MNHEY and CDR2 SVGAGI. The CDR3 DNA sequence: TGTGCCAGCAGTTACTCTGGCCCTATAGGTCTGTTCTTC. Protein product: CASSYSGPIGLFF.

This chain links TRBV27 with TRBJ2-2; D uncertain. Deletions cut 3 bases from V and 5 bases from J, with 4 bases between. In germline, CDR1 is MNHEY, CDR2 SMNVEV (reference sequence). This CDR3 is 12 amino acids long. CDR3 sequence (DNA): TGTGCCAGCAGTTTTTTGACCGGGGAGCTGTTTTTT. This encodes CASSFLTGELFF.